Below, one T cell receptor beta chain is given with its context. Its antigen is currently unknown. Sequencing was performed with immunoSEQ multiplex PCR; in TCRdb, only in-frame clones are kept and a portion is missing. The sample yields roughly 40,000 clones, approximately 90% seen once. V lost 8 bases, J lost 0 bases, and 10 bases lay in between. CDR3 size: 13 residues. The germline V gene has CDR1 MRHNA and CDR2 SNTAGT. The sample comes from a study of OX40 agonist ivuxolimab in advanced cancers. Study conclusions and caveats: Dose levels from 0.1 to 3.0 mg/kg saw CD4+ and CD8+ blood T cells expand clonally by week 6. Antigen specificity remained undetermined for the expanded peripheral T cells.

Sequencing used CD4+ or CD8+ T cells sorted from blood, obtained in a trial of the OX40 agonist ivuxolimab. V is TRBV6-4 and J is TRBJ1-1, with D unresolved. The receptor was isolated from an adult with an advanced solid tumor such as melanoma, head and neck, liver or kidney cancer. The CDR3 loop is CASGRDMNTEAFF. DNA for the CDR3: TGTGCCAGCGGACGAGACATGAACACTGAAGCTTTCTTT.